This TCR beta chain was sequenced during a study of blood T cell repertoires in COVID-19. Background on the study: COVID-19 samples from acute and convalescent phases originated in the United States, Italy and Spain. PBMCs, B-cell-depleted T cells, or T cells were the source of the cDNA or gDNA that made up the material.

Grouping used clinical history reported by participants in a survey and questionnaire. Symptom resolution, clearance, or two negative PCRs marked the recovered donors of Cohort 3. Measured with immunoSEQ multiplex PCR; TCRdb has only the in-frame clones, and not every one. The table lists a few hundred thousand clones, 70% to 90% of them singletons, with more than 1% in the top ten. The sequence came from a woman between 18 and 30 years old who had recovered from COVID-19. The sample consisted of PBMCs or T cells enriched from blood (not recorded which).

DNA of the CDR3: TGCAGCGTTGAACTGTCACAGGGTTACACTGAAGCTTTCTTT. Its protein is CSVELSQGYTEAFF. The chain uses TRBV29-1 and TRBJ1-1; a possible D gene is TRBD1 (6 bases). The CDR3 runs 14 residues. V was pared by 2 bases and J by 3 bases, with 13 bases between. Germline V gene data show CDR1 as SQVTM and CDR2 as ANQGSEA.